Below, 28 T cell receptor beta chains from the same sample are listed, as sequenced in a study of blood T cells in healthy people across ages. Sample-barcoded 5' priming and a J-beta primer mix drove a second PCR of roughly 6 to 12 cycles. TCRdb itself ran the 5' RACE reads through MiXCR, one entry per CDR3 protein. The table lists roughly 1.6 million distinct CDR3 sequences, 30% to 40% of them singletons, with 10% to 12% in the top ten. The specimen sequenced was blood. These receptors all come from a woman younger than 45 in good health.

Regarding this clonotype: One junction end disagrees with the germline gene, perhaps due to a read error. The chain combines TRBV20-1 with TRBJ2-1; TRBD2 agrees at 9 bases. Per the germline V gene, CDR1 is DFQATT and CDR2 is SNEGSKA (reference sequence). CDR3 length: 12 amino acids. Written as DNA, the CDR3 is TGCAGTGCTCCCGGGACTAGCAATGAGCGGTTCTTC. Protein product: CSAPGTSNERFF.

The chain is built from TRBV30 and TRBJ2-7; perhaps TRBD1 as D (7 bases). Germline loops: CDR1 GTSNPN, CDR2 SVGIG (reference sequence). This CDR3 has 13 residues. Trimming pared 7 bases from V and 2 bases from J, leaving 15 bases between. The CDR3 here is CALFSGGPYEQYF. The CDR3 coding sequence is TGTGCCTTATTTTCAGGGGGGCCCTACGAGCAGTACTTC.

In its sample, this clonotype was seen a few times. The chain employs TRBV7-8 and TRBJ2-7; D gene ambiguous. Germline V lookup: CDR1 SGHVS, CDR2 FQNEAQ. V was pared by 1 base and J by 1 base, with 11 bases between. The CDR3 totals 15 residues. The CDR3 DNA is TGTGCCAGCAGCTTAGGGATCCCCCTTTCCTACGAGCAGTACTTC. It is translated as CASSLGIPLSYEQYF.

J is TRBJ2-7 and V is TRBV6-1, with D unclear. The CDR3 sequence is 14 residues long. The germline V and J ends were trimmed by 5 bases and 0 bases, with 11 bases remaining between them. Germline V gene data show CDR1 as MNHNS and CDR2 as SASEGT. This CDR3 is CASSRRALSYEQYF. The CDR3 coding sequence is TGTGCCAGCAGTCGCCGGGCTCTCTCCTACGAGCAGTACTTC.

A note on this clonotype: A much larger clonotype is one base distant, so this may be a read error. The CDR3 reads CASSRPGADGQYF. Written as DNA, the CDR3 is TGTGCCAGCAGCCGTCCGGGGGCAGACGGGCAGTACTTC. V is TRBV12-3 or TRBV12-4 and J is TRBJ2-7; TRBD1 or TRBD2 may be the D gene (6 bases each). This CDR3 contains 13 residues. V was trimmed by 6 bases and J by 9 bases, leaving 18 bases between them.

This clonotype showed up just a few times. The V gene is TRBV10-3, the J gene TRBJ1-6; 7 bases are a match to TRBD1. With 8 bases clipped from V and 8 bases from J, the junction kept 6 bases outside the gene matches. This CDR3 contains 13 residues. Germline CDR1 and CDR2: ENHRY and SYGVKD. The chain's CDR3 is CAISQGGYSPLHF. As DNA, the CDR3 is TGTGCCATCTCCCAGGGGGGATATTCACCCCTCCACTTT.

This clonotype has a handful of counts. The V call is TRBV27, the J call TRBJ2-5, with D perhaps given as TRBD1 or TRBD2 (5 bases each). This CDR3 is 14 amino acids long. Germline CDR1 is MNHEY and CDR2 is SMNVEV (reference sequence). V lost 5 bases and J lost 9, with 19 bases in between. The CDR3 loop reads CASSETGTNWAQYF. The CDR3 DNA reads TGTGCCAGCAGTGAAACCGGGACGAATTGGGCCCAGTACTTC.

This clonotype was found once. This rearrangement joins TRBV2 to TRBJ1-5; tentatively, D is TRBD1 (6 bases). V was clipped by 5 bases and J by 0 bases, with 11 bases between them. Germline V gene lookup returns CDR1 SNHLY and CDR2 FYNNEI. The CDR3 totals 15 residues. The CDR3 nucleotides read TGTGCCAGCAGTTACGGGGGGCTTAGCAATCAGCCCCAGCATTTT. It translates to CASSYGGLSNQPQHF.

This chain joins TRBV28 and TRBJ2-4; 8 nucleotides align to TRBD1. The CDR3 has 14 amino acids. Germline values: CDR1 MDHEN, CDR2 SYDVKM. After removal of 6 bases from V and 5 bases from J, the junction contained 6 bases not matched to a gene. As DNA, the CDR3 is TGTGCCAGCAGGGAGGGACAGGTACAAAACATTCAGTACTTC. This translates into CASREGQVQNIQYF. The whole variable domain, remainder taken from reference TRBV28 and TRBJ2-4, is DVKVTQSSRYLVKRTGEKVFLECVQDMDHENMFWYRQDPGLGLRLIYFSYDVKMKEKGDIPEGYSVSREKKERFSLILESASTNQTSMYLCASREGQVQNIQYFGAGTRLSVL.

This clonotype was found a few times. The J gene is TRBJ1-2, the V gene TRBV30; D is unresolved. There are 11 residues in the CDR3. Per the germline V gene, CDR1 is GTSNPN and CDR2 is SVGIG (reference sequence). Trimming pared 2 bases from V and 8 bases from J, leaving 9 bases between. The CDR3 DNA is TGTGCCTGGAGTCCCCGTCAGGGCTACACCTTC. The encoded protein is CAWSPRQGYTF.

The rearrangement joins TRBV6-1 to TRBJ2-7; 9 bases match TRBD1. The V gene end was trimmed by 6 bases and the J gene end by 4 bases; junction bases not matched to a gene: 7. CDR3 length: 14 amino acids. The germline gives CDR1 MNHNS, CDR2 SASEGT. The chain's CDR3 is CASSIQGAIYEQYF. CDR3 DNA sequence: TGTGCCAGCAGCATACAGGGGGCGATATACGAGCAGTACTTC.

This clonotype came up a few times. DNA for the CDR3: TGCAGTGCCAACTCACAGGGGCCCGGGGAGCTGTTTTTT. This sequence encodes CSANSQGPGELFF. This chain joins TRBV20-1 and TRBJ2-2; TRBD1 aligns across 7 bases. Trimming removed 6 bases from V and 6 bases from J; junction bases left unmatched: 7. CDR1 is DFQATT, CDR2 SNEGSKA, per germline (reference sequence). CDR3 length: 13 residues.

The chain is built from TRBV7-2 and TRBJ2-7, with 10 bases lining up with TRBD2. V dropped 7 bases and J dropped 3; count of bases not matched to a gene: 6. Germline V gene sequence: CDR1 SGHTA, CDR2 FQGNSA. This CDR3 has 14 residues. The CDR3 DNA sequence: TGTGCCAGCAACCACGGACTAGCGGACTACGAGCAGTACTTC. Translated: CASNHGLADYEQYF. Full variable domain (remainder filled in from reference TRBV7-2 and TRBJ2-7): GAGVSQSPSNKVTEKGKDVELRCDPISGHTALYWYRQSLGQGLEFLIYFQGNSAPDKSGLPSDRFSAERTGGSVSTLTIQRTQQEDSAVYLCASNHGLADYEQYFGPGTRLTVT.

This clonotype has only a few counts. This chain uses TRBV5-1 with TRBJ2-1; D not resolved. The CDR3 runs to 15 residues. Germline CDR1 is SGHRS and CDR2 is YFSETQ. Trimming pared 4 bases from V and 0 bases from J, leaving 11 bases between. CDR3 residues: CASSEAESSYNEQFF. CDR3 nucleotides: TGCGCCAGCAGCGAGGCCGAGAGCTCCTACAATGAGCAGTTCTTC.

The chain recombines TRBV11-3 with TRBJ2-3, with 7 bases aligning to TRBD2. J gave up 8 bases and V 0 bases, and 5 bases lay outside the gene matches. CDR1 SGHNT and CDR2 YENEEA come from the germline V gene. This CDR3 spans 14 amino acids. The CDR3, as DNA: TGTGCCAGCAGCTTAGATGGGAGGGACCGTACGCAGTATTTT. This codes for CASSLDGRDRTQYF.

The rearrangement links TRBV25-1 to TRBJ2-4; maybe TRBD1 (6 bases). The J call may not be correct, given that the DNA end is closer to TRBJ2-7. The CDR3 runs to 14 residues. CDR1 is MGHDK and CDR2 is SYGVNS in the germline V gene. This chain's CDR3 is CASTEGELCYEQYF. Written as DNA, the CDR3 is TGTGCCAGCACCGAGGGGGAACTTTGTTACGAGCAGTACTTC.

The chain carries TRBV27 and TRBJ2-7; 10 positions match TRBD1. V shed 4 bases and J 0 bases; nucleotides not matched to a gene: 3. Per germline, CDR1 MNHEY and CDR2 SMNVEV (reference sequence). The CDR3 contains 15 residues. CDR3 sequence: CASSYRTGGSYEQYF. DNA of the CDR3: TGTGCCAGCAGTTACAGGACAGGGGGCTCCTACGAGCAGTACTTC.

There are a few counts of this clonotype. The chain combines TRBV5-1 with TRBJ2-7; the match to TRBD1 covers 9 bases. Unmatched junction bases numbered 9, after V lost 3 bases and J lost 5 bases. The CDR3 has 15 amino acids. Germline V lookup: CDR1 SGHRS, CDR2 YFSETQ. CDR3 DNA: TGCGCCAGCAGCTATCTTGACAGGGGGGAGCACGAGCAGTACTTC. Encoded protein: CASSYLDRGEHEQYF. Full variable domain (remainder filled in from reference TRBV5-1 and TRBJ2-7): KAGVTQTPRYLIKTRGQQVTLSCSPISGHRSVSWYQQTPGQGLQFLFEYFSETQRNKGNFPGRFSGRQFSNSRSEMNVSTLELGDSALYLCASSYLDRGEHEQYFGPGTRLTVT.

The V call is TRBV21-1, the J call TRBJ2-5; the D segment call TRBD1 is taken from the table without a DNA check. TRBV21-1 is a pseudogene. There are 17 residues in the CDR3. CDR3 in DNA: TGTGCCAGCAGCAAAGTCCCGGGGGCGGTTTTTATAGAGACCCAGTACTTC. Its translation: CASSKVPGAVFIETQYF.

The sample holds a few counts of this clonotype. A junction boundary mismatches the germline segment, possibly from a read error. This chain connects TRBV12-3 or TRBV12-4 to TRBJ1-6; tentatively, D is TRBD1 (5 bases). This CDR3 comprises 17 residues. The CDR3 DNA reads TGTGCCTGCAGTTTAGACAGTATAAGCTCCTATAATTCACCCCTCCACTTT. Its protein product is CACSLDSISSYNSPLHF.

This clonotype came up many times. This chain joins TRBV20-1 and TRBJ2-5; 9 positions match TRBD2. Germline CDR1 and CDR2: DFQATT and SNEGSKA (reference sequence). This CDR3 has 13 residues. V shed 4 bases, J shed 5 bases, and the junction held 5 bases outside the gene matches. This CDR3 is CSATRGGGETQYF. The CDR3 DNA reads TGCAGTGCTACGCGGGGGGGCGGGGAGACCCAGTACTTC.

This clonotype came up a few times. The chain couples TRBV6-1 to TRBJ2-3; 8 bases are a match to TRBD1. The V and J ends lost 4 bases and 5 bases, in that order; junction bases with no gene match: 8. There are 15 residues in the CDR3. Germline V gene lookup returns CDR1 MNHNS and CDR2 SASEGT. Written as DNA, the CDR3 is TGTGCCAGCAGTGTTGGACAGGGAACGGGAGATACGCAGTATTTT. Residues: CASSVGQGTGDTQYF.

This clonotype came up a few times. A much larger clone lies a single base off, so this may be a read error. This chain connects TRBV12-3 or TRBV12-4 to TRBJ2-5, with 9 nucleotides matching TRBD1. The CDR3 is 16 amino acids. The CDR3 DNA sequence: TGTGTCAGCAGCAAAACCGGGACAGGGAGATTGGAGACCCAGTACTTC. This encodes CVSSKTGTGRLETQYF.

The V gene is TRBV7-9, the J gene TRBJ1-2, with TRBD1 identical over 7 bases. V was clipped by 4 bases and J by 4 bases; unmatched bases: 6. Germline V gene sequence: CDR1 SEHNR, CDR2 FQNEAQ (reference sequence). This CDR3 has 14 residues. CDR3 protein: CASSWDSRFYGYTF. The CDR3 DNA reads TGTGCCAGCAGCTGGGACAGCCGATTCTATGGCTACACCTTC.

The V call is TRBV28, the J call TRBJ2-2; D not resolved. The CDR3 is 13 amino acids. The ends were cut back, 2 bases at V and 3 bases at J, with 4 bases in the middle. CDR1 MDHEN and CDR2 SYDVKM come from the germline V gene. The CDR3 protein is CASSLAYTGELFF. CDR3 DNA: TGTGCCAGCAGTTTAGCGTACACCGGGGAGCTGTTTTTT.

This clonotype was seen a few times. The chain links TRBV4-2 to TRBJ2-3; D is possibly TRBD2 (6 bases). This CDR3 comprises 18 residues. Germline V lookup: CDR1 LGHNA, CDR2 YNFKEQ. The ends were cut back, 1 base at V and 0 bases at J, with 17 bases in the middle. The CDR3 region has the DNA TGTGCCAGCAGCCAAGGGTGGGGGGACTTGACTAGCACAGATACGCAGTATTTT. Its protein is CASSQGWGDLTSTDTQYF.

This clonotype was recorded a few times. The chain employs TRBV28 and TRBJ2-4, with 8 bases that match TRBD1. The assigned J gene may be wrong: the sequence end matches TRBJ2-7 better. There are 17 residues in the CDR3. Germline lookup yields CDR1 MDHEN and CDR2 SYDVKM. The CDR3 nucleotides are TGTGCCAGCAGTTTATCACTTGGGACAGGAAGGAATTACGAGCAGTACTTC. It translates to CASSLSLGTGRNYEQYF.

This clonotype was seen a handful of times. V usage is TRBV10-3 and J usage is TRBJ1-2; TRBD1 aligns across 12 bases. The germline CDR1 and CDR2 sequences are ENHRY and SYGVKD. After removal of 2 bases from V and 4 bases from J, the junction contained 8 bases not matched to a gene. The CDR3 extends over 17 amino acids. The CDR3 here is CAISERVGTGGSYGYTF. Written as DNA, the CDR3 is TGTGCCATCAGTGAGAGAGTCGGGACAGGGGGCTCCTATGGCTACACCTTC.